The following is a T cell receptor (beta chain) sequence with its context. Its target is unknown. The sample is drawn from a study of T cell responses to AZD1222 COVID-19 vaccine. TCRdb's copy holds only in-frame clones and misses some; the assay was immunoSEQ multiplex PCR. This sample carries about 200,000 clones, less than 95% of them seen once, and the ten largest clones take over 1.5%. The CDR3 consists of 12 residues. Deletions cut 1 base from V and 9 bases from J, with 7 bases between. From germline, CDR1 is SGHVS and CDR2 FQNEAQ. Study results and limitations: Along spike, vaccine-associated CD4 TCRs were found throughout, with dominance at 160-218 and 743-854. Of the AZD1222 recipients, only 5 or 6 were seropositive at baseline.

The chain carries TRBV7-8 and TRBJ2-1; a possible D gene is TRBD2 (5 bases). The receptor comes from an adult who received the MenACWY meningococcal vaccine as a control. Sample: peripheral blood, taken 28 days after the second dose of the MenACWY control vaccine. The CDR3 is CASSLGGGEQFF. DNA for the CDR3: TGTGCCAGCAGCTTAGGAGGAGGTGAGCAGTTCTTC.